This TCR beta chain emerged from a study of shared clonotypes between healthy human individuals. The study, taken as a whole, reports: Among the subsets, naive ones generally showed larger estimated richness than memory ones.

With regard to this clone: Its antigen is not known.

HIV-negative, healthy adults without recent acute infections or vaccinations were the donors. Germline lookup yields CDR1 SGHTA and CDR2 FQGTGA. CDR3 length: 15 amino acids. V dropped 5 bases and J dropped 1 base, with 12 bases sitting between them. Method: immunoSEQ multiplex PCR; TCRdb's copy keeps in-frame clones and lacks some. The sample comprises fewer than 1.8 million clones, 98% to 99% of which are singletons, and 0.36% rests with the top ten. The source of this sequence is a man aged 30 to 45 in good health. This chain connects TRBV7-3 to TRBJ2-4, with D unresolved. The sequenced material came from naive CD4+ T cells sorted from blood. Described subset: CD45RA+ positively selected. The CDR3 is CASSPQANAKNIQYF. CDR3 DNA: TGTGCCAGCAGCCCCCAGGCCAACGCCAAAAACATTCAGTACTTC.